A single sample gave rise to the 7 T cell receptor beta chains below, sequenced in a study of T cells in Graves' hyperthyroidism and ophthalmopathy. Amplification of TCR beta CDR3 regions used RNA as the template. HTBI primers were the set used in a first-round RT-PCR of the TCR CDR3. One entry per CDR3 protein, called by TCRdb with MiXCR from the multiplex PCR reads. The table has hundreds of thousands of distinct CDR3 sequences, around 13% seen once. Sequences were obtained from blood. The receptors derive from a woman aged 18-29 years with Graves' hyperthyroidism.

This chain links TRBV7-9 with TRBJ2-1; TRBD2 matches 8 bases. CDR1 SEHNR and CDR2 FQNEAQ come from the germline V gene (reference sequence). This CDR3 is 14 amino acids long. V trimming: 4 bases; J trimming: 8 bases; junction bases outside the gene matches: 7. CDR3 bases: TGTGCCAGCAGCTCTACCGGGGGGGGGTATGAGCAGTTCTTC. This encodes CASSSTGGGYEQFF.

Only a few counts were recorded for this clonotype. V gene TRBV29-1 combines with J gene TRBJ2-7, with D possibly being TRBD2 (5 bases). Germline assignment: CDR1 SQVTM and CDR2 ANQGSEA. V lost 5 bases and J lost 2, with 13 bases in between. CDR3 length: 13 amino acids. CDR3 sequence: CSVTGGRTYEQYF. The CDR3 DNA sequence: TGCAGCGTTACCGGCGGGCGAACCTACGAGCAGTACTTC.

Many counts were recorded for this clonotype. This sequence joins TRBV7-3 and TRBJ1-1; D might be TRBD1 (5 bases). Germline CDR1 SGHTA, CDR2 FQGTGA. This CDR3 spans 14 amino acids. The V gene lost 3 bases and the J gene lost 3 bases, with 11 bases spanning the gap. The CDR3 nucleotides read TGTGCCAGCAGCTTCCAGGGATTCGACACTGAAGCTTTCTTT. Protein product: CASSFQGFDTEAFF.

The chain has TRBV6-9 and TRBJ2-3; TRBD2 agrees at 11 bases. CDR3 length: 17 amino acids. CDR1 and CDR2 from the germline V gene are MNHGY and SVAAGI. V was clipped by 4 bases and J by 0 bases; unmatched bases: 6. The CDR3 sequence is CASSSRTSGPSTDTQYF. In DNA, the CDR3 is TGTGCCAGCAGTTCAAGGACTAGCGGGCCTAGCACAGATACGCAGTATTTT.

The chain employs TRBV27 and TRBJ2-7, with D perhaps given as TRBD1 or TRBD2 (6 bases each). CDR3 length equals 14 residues. V lost 3 bases and J lost 4, with 13 bases in between. Germline CDR1 MNHEY, CDR2 SMNVEV (reference sequence). CDR3 sequence (DNA): TGTGCCAGCAGTTTTACAGGGACTGCATACGAGCAGTACTTC. Protein product: CASSFTGTAYEQYF.

The rearrangement links TRBV6-5 to TRBJ1-5; the match to TRBD1 covers 9 bases. J was trimmed by 5 bases and V by 4 bases; bases with no gene match: 12. The CDR3 consists of 17 residues. Per the germline V gene, CDR1 is MNHEY and CDR2 is SVGAGI. As DNA, the CDR3 is TGTGCCAGCAGTTTTGTGGGGACAGGGAATATGGATCAGCCCCAGCATTTT. Encoded protein: CASSFVGTGNMDQPQHF.

This clonotype has a handful of counts. The rearrangement uses TRBV2 and TRBJ1-5, with 7 bases aligning to TRBD1. This CDR3 spans 14 amino acids. J gave up 3 bases and V 5 bases, and 4 bases lay outside the gene matches. CDR1 and CDR2 from the germline V gene are SNHLY and FYNNEI. The CDR3 loop is CASSQTGNNQPQHF. The CDR3 region has the DNA TGTGCCAGCAGTCAGACAGGGAACAATCAGCCCCAGCATTTT. Based on the CDR3 plus reference TRBV2 and TRBJ1-5, the full variable domain is EPEVTQTPSHQVTQMGQEVILRCVPISNHLYFYWYRQILGQKVEFLVSFYNNEISEKSEIFDDQFSVERPDGSNFTLKIRSTKLEDSAMYFCASSQTGNNQPQHFGDGTRLSIL.